Included here is one T cell receptor (beta chain) sequence, with context. It lacks a known antigen. No quality values exist for individual bases; no much larger clone is one base distant. The CDR3 regions of human TCRbeta chains were analyzed by immunosequencing. From the authors' description of their analysis: TCRs in the repertoires were compared against a reference library of SARS-CoV-2-specific TCRs that had been generated with the MIRA antigen-specificity platform. Breadth was defined as the fraction of unique TCRs that were SARS-CoV-2-associated, and depth was defined as the fraction of total T cells that were SARS-CoV-2-associated. Using the MIRA data, each spike-specific TCR was mapped to the spike region that the TCR reacts to and placed in a CD4 or CD8 class. Log10-transformed breadth and depth values were compared by one-way ANOVA with Sidak's multiple comparisons tests. TCRdb provides this immuneACCESS table in a form limited to in-frame rearrangements. Some clones are lacking; in checked studies, under half of them reflect an unresolved V gene, and why the rest are absent is not known. The DNA was the basis for D and trimming; V, J and clone size are from that table. The table for this sample lists over 150,000 clones; 90% of them were counted only once. The top ten hold approximately 3% of the sample.

The data were obtained in a study of T cell responses to AZD1222 COVID-19 vaccine (dated by TCRdb to the early 2020s). At the level of the whole study: Because spike-specific TCR depth and breadth did not differ between the two schedules, AZD1222 recipients who got a second dose at roughly 4 weeks were pooled with those who got a second dose at roughly 12 weeks. TCR sequencing covered over 230 trial participants: some 210 given two doses of AZD1222 and 26 given two doses of MenACWY control vaccine. Trial participants were enrolled by age into subgroups of 18-55, 56-69 and 70-plus years, and approximately 150, 30 and 60 TCR-sequenced participants, respectively, were included in these subgroups. What the work shows at the level of the full study, not this receptor alone: Epitopes outside the regions mutated in the B.1.351 and B.1.1.7 variants were reportedly recognized by nearly half of the unique spike-specific TCRs. The 56-69-year group was small, and its depth increase did not reach significance, likely because of low power. Participants were mostly white British and included more females than males, and it was suggested by the authors that clonal diversity may have been underestimated. A significant rise in spike-specific TCR breadth and depth was observed after two AZD1222 doses relative to day 0 and relative to MenACWY recipients. Vaccine-associated CD4 TCRs spanned the whole spike protein, with dominant responses in regions 160-218 and 743-854. Conclusions about previously exposed vaccinees were limited because only 5 or 6 AZD1222 recipients were SARS-CoV-2 seropositive at baseline. Because no day 14 peak-response samples were available, repertoires were characterized only after the peak T cell response.

The sample's time point label, decoded: baseline before first vaccination. The vaccinee samples were drawn from two UK trials, COV001 and COV002, one of which was a single-blind randomized controlled phase 2/3 trial testing AZD1222 (ChAdOx1 nCoV-19) in healthy adults. Trial participant PBMC samples were collected at day 0 and day 28 after the second dose for TCRbeta chain sequencing. This sequence was found in an adult in good health. The input for sequencing was peripheral blood, taken on day 0 of AZD1222 vaccination.

The CDR3 sequence is CASSGMQGSGELFF. The bases are TGTGCCAGCAGCGGTATGCAGGGTTCCGGGGAGCTGTTTTTT. The sequence links TRBV4-2 to TRBJ2-2, and TRBD1 may be the D gene, going by 5 matching bases. The CDR3 numbers 14 residues from cysteine through phenylalanine. Of all the DNA, just the CDR3 is kept, 42 bases in frame from base 1. From a lookup of the germline V gene, CDR1 and CDR2 are LGHNA and YNFKEQ. V is clipped by 5 bases and J by 6 bases, and the sequence between their germline boundaries is 13 bases long.